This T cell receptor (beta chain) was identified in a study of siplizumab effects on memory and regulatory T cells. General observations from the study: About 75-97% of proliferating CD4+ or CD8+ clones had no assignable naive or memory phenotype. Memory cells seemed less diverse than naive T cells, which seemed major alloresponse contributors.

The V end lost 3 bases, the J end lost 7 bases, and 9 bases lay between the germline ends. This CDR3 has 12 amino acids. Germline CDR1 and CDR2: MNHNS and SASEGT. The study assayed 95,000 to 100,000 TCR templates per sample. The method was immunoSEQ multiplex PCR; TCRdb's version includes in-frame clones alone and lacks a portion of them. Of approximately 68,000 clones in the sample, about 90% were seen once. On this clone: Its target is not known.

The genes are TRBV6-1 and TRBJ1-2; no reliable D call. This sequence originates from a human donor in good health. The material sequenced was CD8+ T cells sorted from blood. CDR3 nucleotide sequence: TGTGCCAGCAGTGATGGAAGTCCTGGCTACACCTTC. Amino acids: CASSDGSPGYTF.